The 21 T cell receptor beta chains given below trace back to one sample, sequenced in a study of T cell clonality in common variable immunodeficiency. Using immunoSEQ multiplex PCR, the repertoire was profiled, and TCRdb retains in-frame clones only, with some absent. The table lists about 81,000 clones, with no singletons. Sequenced material: peripheral blood mononuclear cells. Receptors originate from a person between 18 and 69 years old in good health.

This clone was recorded many times. The CDR3 end lies 3 residues beyond the end of the read and is filled in from the germline J gene. The chain links TRBV6-2 or TRBV6-3 to TRBJ2-5, with TRBD2 identical over 10 bases. Germline V gene data show CDR1 as MNHEY and CDR2 as SVGEGT. The ends lost 6 bases at V and 1 base at J; junction bases unmatched: 5. CDR3 size: 15 residues. Partial CDR3 DNA: TGTGCCAGCAGACCGACTAGCGGGTTCCAAGAGACC. Amino acid sequence: CASRPTSGFQET. The whole CDR3 sequence reads CASRPTSGFQETQYF.

This clone was seen many times. The junction does not match germline at one end; this may be a read error. The read comes to an end 3 residues before the CDR3 does, leaving the germline J gene to fill in the end. The chain joins TRBV4-2 to TRBJ2-7; 10 nucleotides agree with TRBD2. The CDR3 contains 16 residues. Germline V lookup: CDR1 LGHNA, CDR2 YNFKEQ. Incomplete CDR3 DNA: TGCGCCAGCAGCCAAGAGTATGCTAGCGGGGGTTACGAG. Amino acid sequence: CASSQEYASGGYE. The CDR3 as a whole reads CASSQEYASGGYEQYF.

This clone has ten or more counts. Read coverage stops 3 residues before the CDR3 terminus; the germline J gene supplies the remainder. The V call is TRBV19, the J call TRBJ2-7; the match to TRBD1 covers 8 bases. Trimming cost V 7 bases and J 0 bases; bases outside gene matches: 8. The germline CDR1 and CDR2 sequences are LNHDA and SQIVND (reference sequence). The CDR3 is 15 amino acids. Incomplete CDR3 DNA: TGTGCCAGTAACCCCGGGACAGGTAGCTCCTACGAG. This translates into CASNPGTGSSYE. The CDR3 in its entirety is CASNPGTGSSYEQYF. Complete variable domain (other parts from reference TRBV19 and TRBJ2-7): DGGITQSPKYLFRKEGQNVTLSCEQNLNHDAMYWYRQDPGQGLRLIYYSQIVNDFQKGDIAEGYSVSREKKESFPLTVTSAQKNPTAFYLCASNPGTGSSYEQYFGPGTRLTVT.

This clone occurred many times. The CDR3 end falls 3 residues outside the read, so it is completed with the germline J gene. The chain combines TRBV7-3 with TRBJ2-2; D is possibly TRBD2 (6 bases). Germline V lookup: CDR1 SGHTA, CDR2 FQGTGA. This CDR3 has 14 amino acids. Trimming removed 2 bases from V and 6 bases from J, with 10 bases in between. CDR3 protein: CASSLGGIPGELFF. CDR3 DNA, as far as it was read: TGTGCCAGCAGCTTAGGGGGGATCCCCGGGGAG.

At least ten counts were recorded for this clone. The read ends 3 residues shy of where the CDR3 ends; the end is completed using the germline J gene. The chain links TRBV28 to TRBJ1-5, with D uncertain. CDR3 length: 18 residues. Trimming stripped 9 bases from V and 5 bases from J, with 29 bases between. The germline gives CDR1 MDHEN, CDR2 SYDVKM. The sequenced CDR3 bases are TGTGCCAGGTCATGCAGGCCAGCCGTCTCGATCTTTGATCAGCCC. Translation gives CARSCRPAVSIFDQP. The whole CDR3 protein is CARSCRPAVSIFDQPQHF. Using reference TRBV28 and TRBJ1-5 for the parts outside the CDR3, the full variable domain is DVKVTQSSRYLVKRTGEKVFLECVQDMDHENMFWYRQDPGLGLRLIYFSYDVKMKEKGDIPEGYSVSREKKERFSLILESASTNQTSMYLCARSCRPAVSIFDQPQHFGDGTRLSIL.

This clone is medium-sized (0.01 to 0.1%) in the sample. The observed sequence ends 3 residues before the CDR3 terminus, with the missing tail filled in from the germline J gene. The J gene is TRBJ2-1, the V gene TRBV20-1; 7 positions match TRBD1. The CDR3 consists of 15 residues. The germline V gene encodes CDR1 DFQATT and CDR2 SNEGSKA (reference sequence). J gave up 5 bases and V 0 bases, and 7 bases lay outside the gene matches. The part of the CDR3 DNA that was read is TGCAGTGCTAGAGATGACGACAGGGTAAACAATGAG. It codes for CSARDDDRVNNE. The whole CDR3 is CSARDDDRVNNEQFF.

This clone has at least ten counts. One end of the junction fails to match germline, which may point to a read error. The CDR3 here is CASSTKTGGKQPQHF. CDR3 DNA, as far as it was read: TGTGCCAGTAGTACAAAAACAGGGGGCAAGCAGCCC. The V and J genes are TRBV19 and TRBJ1-5; 9 bases line up with TRBD1. The read ends 3 residues early relative to the CDR3; the germline J gene fills the gap. The CDR3 is 15 residues long. Germline assignment: CDR1 LNHDA and CDR2 SQIVND (reference sequence).

At least ten counts were recorded for this clone. The read terminates 3 residues ahead of where the CDR3 ends, so the germline J gene completes it. The chain has TRBV20-1 and TRBJ1-1, with a tentative D call TRBD1 (6 bases). V was clipped by 4 bases and J by 1 base, with 10 bases between them. Germline V CDR1 and CDR2: DFQATT, SNEGSKA (reference sequence). This CDR3 is 13 amino acids long. The CDR3 region is CSATGQSNTEAFF. The CDR3 bases that were read are TGCAGTGCTACCGGACAGTCGAACACTGAA.

This clone was observed at least ten times. One end of the junction fails to match germline, which may point to a read error. The read comes to an end 3 residues before the CDR3 does, leaving the germline J gene to fill in the end. The chain carries TRBV20-1 and TRBJ2-1; possibly TRBD2 for D (6 bases). The CDR3 covers 12 residues. Germline V lookup: CDR1 DFQATT, CDR2 SNEGSKA (reference sequence). The CDR3 bases that were read are TGTAGCGGAGACGACCGTTACAATGAG. This gives the protein CSGDDRYNE. The entire CDR3 sequence reads CSGDDRYNEQFF.

This clone was picked up many times. The CDR3 goes on 3 residues after the read ends, and that part is filled in from the germline J gene. V is TRBV12-3 or TRBV12-4 and J is TRBJ2-7, with 8 bases lining up with TRBD1. With 2 bases clipped from V and 2 bases from J, the junction kept 5 bases outside the gene matches. The CDR3 is 15 amino acids. CDR3 DNA, as far as it was read: TGTGCCAGCAGTTTACGTAGGGACAGGACCTACGAG. Amino acids: CASSLRRDRTYE. The CDR3, in full, reads CASSLRRDRTYEQYF.

This clone has ten or more counts. The CDR3 end lies 3 residues beyond the end of the read and is filled in from the germline J gene. The chain links TRBV6-4 to TRBJ1-1; D perhaps matches TRBD1 (6 bases). Trimming cost V 6 bases and J 4 bases, with 15 bases left between them. Germline V gene sequence: CDR1 MRHNA, CDR2 SNTAGT. The CDR3 is 14 residues long. The CDR3 here is CASRREEGGTEAFF. The CDR3 bases that were read are TGTGCCAGCAGAAGGGAGGAAGGGGGCACTGAA.

Concerning this clone itself: The junction and the germline gene differ at one end; a read error may be behind it. CDR3 DNA (partial): TGTGCTAGCAGCCGCACTCTCGCCCTTAACACCGGGGAG. The encoded protein is CASSRTLALNTGE. The whole CDR3 sequence reads CASSRTLALNTGELFF. The J gene is TRBJ2-2, the V gene TRBV7-7; D remains unclear. The CDR3 end lies 3 residues beyond the end of the read and is filled in from the germline J gene. The CDR3 has 16 residues. Germline V CDR1 and CDR2: SSHAT, FNYEAQ (reference sequence).

This clone was seen many times. CDR3 protein: CASRISANTGELFF. The part of the CDR3 DNA that was read is TGTGCCAGCAGGATTAGCGCGAACACCGGGGAG. This sequence joins TRBV2 and TRBJ2-2, with TRBD2 as a possible D gene (5 bases). The read terminates 3 residues ahead of where the CDR3 ends, so the germline J gene completes it. The CDR3 spans 14 residues. Germline V gene sequence: CDR1 SNHLY, CDR2 FYNNEI. Trimming shortened V by 6 bases and J by 0 bases, and 8 bases separated the two germline ends. Looking up the rest from reference TRBV2 and TRBJ2-2 gives the full variable domain: EPEVTQTPSHQVTQMGQEVILRCVPISNHLYFYWYRQILGQKVEFLVSFYNNEISEKSEIFDDQFSVERPDGSNFTLKIRSTKLEDSAMYFCASRISANTGELFFGEGSRLTVL.

Ten or more counts support this clone. With the read ending 3 residues before the CDR3 end, the germline J gene is used to fill in that end. V gene TRBV18 combines with J gene TRBJ2-7; possible D gene TRBD2, 5 bases. Germline V lookup: CDR1 KGHSH, CDR2 LQKENI. V dropped 0 bases and J dropped 0 bases, with 9 bases sitting between them. The CDR3 covers 15 residues. The part of the CDR3 DNA that was read is TGTGCCAGCTCACCACCGTCGGGGAGCTCCTACGAG. It codes for CASSPPSGSSYE. The full CDR3 protein is CASSPPSGSSYEQYF. Complete variable domain (other parts from reference TRBV18 and TRBJ2-7): NAGVMQNPRHLVRRRGQEARLRCSPMKGHSHVYWYRQLPEEGLKFMVYLQKENIIDESGMPKERFSAEFPKEGPSILRIQQVVRGDSAAYFCASSPPSGSSYEQYFGPGTRLTVT.

This clone was detected only a few times. The CDR3 goes on 3 residues after the read ends, and that part is filled in from the germline J gene. V gene TRBV7-3 combines with J gene TRBJ1-2; no definite D call. Germline V gene sequence: CDR1 SGHTA, CDR2 FQGTGA. This CDR3 contains 16 residues. The sequenced CDR3 bases are TGTGCCAGCAGCTCGAGGACTAGCGGGAGAAGAGACGAG. Its translation: CASSSRTSGRRDE. The full-length CDR3 reads as CASSSRTSGRRDEYTF.

This clone was picked up many times. The read ends 3 residues early relative to the CDR3; the germline J gene fills the gap. V usage is TRBV7-2 and J usage is TRBJ2-7; TRBD2 might be the D (6 bases). With 5 bases removed from V and 5 bases from J, the gap between germline ends came to 19 bases. Germline assignment: CDR1 SGHTA and CDR2 FQGNSA. The CDR3 sequence is 15 residues long. The sequenced CDR3 bases are TGTGCCAGCAGCCGACTAGTGAGGGGAGGCGACGAG. The encoded protein is CASSRLVRGGDE. The full CDR3 protein is CASSRLVRGGDEQYF.

This clone occurred many times. The CDR3 extends 3 residues past the end of the read, so its final part is completed from the germline J gene. The rearrangement links TRBV7-9 to TRBJ1-2; D not certain. Germline V lookup: CDR1 SEHNR, CDR2 FQNEAQ (reference sequence). V dropped 0 bases and J dropped 3 bases, with 5 bases sitting between them. The CDR3 covers 13 residues. CDR3 in amino acids: CASSLAKDYGYTF. Partial CDR3 DNA: TGTGCCAGCAGCTTAGCGAAGGACTATGGC.

This clone came up many times. The read gets to within 3 residues of the CDR3 end, and the germline J gene fills in the rest. J is TRBJ2-2 and V is TRBV7-3, with 11 nucleotides matching TRBD2. The CDR3 runs to 12 residues. Germline V gives CDR1 SGHTA, CDR2 FQGTGA. The sequenced CDR3 bases are TGTGCCAGCAGCTTAGGGACTAGCGGG. This sequence encodes CASSLGTSG. The complete CDR3 sequence is CASSLGTSGLFF.

This clone has a count of ten or more. From the germline J gene comes the end of the CDR3, since the read stops 3 residues before it. This chain joins TRBV30 and TRBJ2-5; a possible D gene is TRBD1 (6 bases). Trimming stripped 1 base from V and 4 bases from J, with 10 bases between. The CDR3 runs to 13 residues. Per germline, CDR1 GTSNPN and CDR2 SVGIG (reference sequence). CDR3: CAWSDRAGETQYF. The DNA read from the CDR3 is TGTGCCTGGAGTGACAGGGCTGGAGAGACC.

This clone appeared many times. The CDR3 sequence: CASSFGRQGLQPQHF. The sequenced CDR3 bases are TGTGCCAGCAGTTTCGGAAGACAGGGGTTGCAGCCC. This chain joins TRBV12-3 or TRBV12-4 and TRBJ1-5, with TRBD1 matching over 8 bases. The read comes to an end 3 residues before the CDR3 does, leaving the germline J gene to fill in the end. The V segment lost 3 bases and the J segment 7 bases; nucleotides outside the gene matches: 8. CDR3 length: 15 amino acids.

In this sample, this clone turned up many times. The missing CDR3 end, 3 residues past where the read stops, is filled in from the germline J gene. The rearrangement uses TRBV5-1 and TRBJ1-1; the D is unclear. Deletions cut 7 bases from V and 0 bases from J, with 7 bases between. Germline V gene lookup returns CDR1 SGHRS and CDR2 YFSETQ. The CDR3 has 12 residues. The CDR3 loop is CASAALNTEAFF. The DNA read from the CDR3 is TGCGCCAGCGCGGCTCTGAACACTGAA.